Listed below are T cell receptor beta chains from one sample, sequenced in a study of early T cells in non-severe SARS-CoV-2 infection. TCRdb independently ran MiXCR on the 5' RACE reads; one entry per CDR3 protein. The data show 30,000 to 40,000 distinct CDR3 sequences, under 6% seen once. The specimen was whole blood. These receptor sequences come from an adult who was a healthcare worker with PCR-confirmed SARS-CoV-2 infection or an uninfected control (not recorded which). Each CDR3 is given with its conserved first and last residue. D genes are given only for firm matches. The listing skips clone size in some rows; elsewhere it reads once, few, many or a size class.

DNA	CDR3	V	J	D	size
TGTGCCAGCAGTTTAACGGGACTAGCGGGGGGAGGCAGTGATACGCAGTATTTT	CASSLTGLAGGGSDTQYF	TRBV12-3/TRBV12-4	TRBJ2-3	TRBD2	many
TGTGCCAGCAGATGGAATCAGCCCCAGCATTTT	CASRWNQPQHF	TRBV6-5	TRBJ1-5	NA	NA
TGTGCCAGCAGCCTGAGGGGCCGATATCAGCCCCAGCATTTT	CASSLRGRYQPQHF	TRBV5-6	TRBJ1-5	NA	many
TGCAGTGCTCCCTCCAGCGGGAGAACCTACGAGCAGTACTTC	CSAPSSGRTYEQYF	TRBV20-1	TRBJ2-7	TRBD2	NA
TGTGCCAGCAGTTACACTTGGGACAGGGGGGGTGATGGCTACACCTTC	CASSYTWDRGGDGYTF	TRBV6-5	TRBJ1-2	TRBD1	many
TGCGCCAGCAGCCACCCCGTGGGGGGCGACTATGGCTACACCTTC	CASSHPVGGDYGYTF	TRBV4-1	TRBJ1-2	NA	many
TGTGCCAGCCTTATTTTTCGGGGGGCCAATCAGCCCCAGCATTTT	CASLIFRGANQPQHF	TRBV28	TRBJ1-5	NA	many
TGTGCCACCAGCAGAGAGGGAGGGGGGTTACCCCTCCACTTT	CATSREGGGLPLHF	TRBV15	TRBJ1-6	NA	few
TGCGCCAGCAGCTTGGTACAGGCCAGCTTCTCCTACAATGAGCAGTTCTTC	CASSLVQASFSYNEQFF	TRBV5-1	TRBJ2-1	NA	many
TGTGCCAGCAGTGAAGCGGCCACAGGGGATGGGTCCGGGGAGCTGTTTTTT	CASSEAATGDGSGELFF	TRBV6-1	TRBJ2-2	TRBD1	many
TGTGCCAGCAGTTTGTCTAGCGTCAGTGAGCAGTTCTTC	CASSLSSVSEQFF	TRBV27	TRBJ2-1	NA	NA
TGTGCCATCAGTGAGGAGGACAGGGTCAAAAACATTCAGTACTTC	CAISEEDRVKNIQYF	TRBV10-3	TRBJ2-4	TRBD1	many
TGTGCCAGCAGTGGGGAGGTGCGGGCCGCAGGAGATACGCAGTATTTT	CASSGEVRAAGDTQYF	TRBV28	TRBJ2-3	NA	NA
TGTGCCAGCAGCCTCCCCGGAACAACTAATGAAAAACTGTTTTTT	CASSLPGTTNEKLFF	TRBV28	TRBJ1-4	NA	few
TGTGCCAGCAGCCCCGCCTCTAGAGGGGAGACCCAGTACTTC	CASSPASRGETQYF	TRBV13	TRBJ2-5	NA	NA
TGTGCCAGCAGCTTAAACCCCCCGGGACACATGAACACTGAAGCTTTCTTT	CASSLNPPGHMNTEAFF	TRBV7-2	TRBJ1-1	NA	many
TGCAGTGCTAGAGATTCCTGGGGAAAGCAGTTCTTC	CSARDSWGKQFF	TRBV20-1	TRBJ2-1	NA	many
TGTGCCAGCAGTGAAGCCGGGCCTCGTTCCTACAATGAGCAGTTCTTC	CASSEAGPRSYNEQFF	TRBV25-1	TRBJ2-1	NA	NA
TGTGCCAGCAGAAGCAGACTAAATCCTGGCAATGAGCAGTTCTTC	CASRSRLNPGNEQFF	TRBV7-2	TRBJ2-1	NA	few
TGCAGCGTTGTAAAGCTCATGAACACTGAAGCTTTCTTT	CSVVKLMNTEAFF	TRBV29-1	TRBJ1-1	NA	many
TGTGCCAGCAGGTCCGGCTCGAGTCCCTACAATGAGCAGTTCTTC	CASRSGSSPYNEQFF	TRBV5-6	TRBJ2-1	NA	many
TGCAGTGCTAGAGATATCGGGGACCCCTCCTACAATGAGCAGTTCTTC	CSARDIGDPSYNEQFF	TRBV20-1	TRBJ2-1	NA	many
TGTGCCAGCAGCCTATGGACAGGGGGCCGTTACGGTGAAGCTTTCTTT	CASSLWTGGRYGEAFF	TRBV14	TRBJ1-1	TRBD1	few
TGTGCCAGCAGTTTTGGGGGTTCACCCCTCCACTTT	CASSFGGSPLHF	TRBV12-3/TRBV12-4	TRBJ1-6	NA	many
TGCAGTGCTAGGGTAGATACGCAGTATTTT	CSARVDTQYF	TRBV20-1	TRBJ2-3	NA	many
TGCAGCGTTGAAGTACCCCCAGCGAACACTGAAGCTTTCTTT	CSVEVPPANTEAFF	TRBV29-1	TRBJ1-1	NA	NA
TGCAGTGCTCTTGGGACAGGGGTTACTGAAGCTTTCTTT	CSALGTGVTEAFF	TRBV20-1	TRBJ1-1	TRBD1	many
TGCAGTGCTGTTACTAGCGGGGGGCCTAATGAGCAGTTCTTC	CSAVTSGGPNEQFF	TRBV20-1	TRBJ2-1	TRBD2	few
TGTGCCAGCAGTCTAGACGGGGGCTGGGATACGCAGTATTTT	CASSLDGGWDTQYF	TRBV7-2	TRBJ2-3	NA	few
TGTGCCAGCAGTGTACAGGGAGGTATCTTGAATGAGCAGTTCTTC	CASSVQGGILNEQFF	TRBV12-3/TRBV12-4	TRBJ2-1	NA	many
TGTGCCAGGTCCCTCGACGTAAACAATGAGCAGTTCTTC	CARSLDVNNEQFF	TRBV2	TRBJ2-1	NA	many
TGTGCCAGCAGCCTAGAATGGGGCGATGGCTACACCTTC	CASSLEWGDGYTF	TRBV7-2	TRBJ1-2	NA	few
TGTGCCAGCAGCTTGCGGGGGGGCTCCTACGAGCAGTACTTC	CASSLRGGSYEQYF	TRBV5-4	TRBJ2-7	TRBD2	few
TGTGCCACCAATAAAGGGAACACAGGAGGACCATCCTACGAGCAGTACTTC	CATNKGNTGGPSYEQYF	TRBV10-3	TRBJ2-7	NA	many
TGTGCCAGCAGCCCTCGCACTGAAGCTTTCTTT	CASSPRTEAFF	TRBV7-9	TRBJ1-1	NA	NA
TGTGCCAGCAGCGCCCCTGCCCTGAACACTGAAGCTTTCTTT	CASSAPALNTEAFF	TRBV7-9	TRBJ1-1	NA	many
TGCAGCGTTGTAACTAGCGGGGGACGCACAGATACGCAGTATTTT	CSVVTSGGRTDTQYF	TRBV29-1	TRBJ2-3	TRBD2	NA
TGTGCCAGCAGTGACGACCTCATGAACACTGAAGCTTTCTTT	CASSDDLMNTEAFF	TRBV2	TRBJ1-1	NA	few
TGTGCCAGCAGTGGGCAGGAGTGGGTATCTCAGCCCCAGCATTTT	CASSGQEWVSQPQHF	TRBV6-1	TRBJ1-5	NA	many
TGTGCCAGCAGCCAAGTGGTGGAGCAGTTCTTC	CASSQVVEQFF	TRBV14	TRBJ2-1	NA	NA
TGTGCCAGCAGTTTTGGGGGGCCCAATGAGCAGTTCTTC	CASSFGGPNEQFF	TRBV6-2/TRBV6-3	TRBJ2-1	NA	many
TGCAGCGCCAATAGCGGGGTTGAGACCCAGTACTTC	CSANSGVETQYF	TRBV29-1	TRBJ2-5	TRBD2	few
TGCAGTGCTACCCCCGGGACAGAAGAGAATGGCTACACCTTC	CSATPGTEENGYTF	TRBV20-1	TRBJ1-2	TRBD1	many
TGTGCCAGCAGTCTGGGACAGGGAGTAGTCACCGGGGAGCTGTTTTTT	CASSLGQGVVTGELFF	TRBV12-3/TRBV12-4	TRBJ2-2	TRBD1	many
TGCGCCAGCAGCCATGATACAGCGAACACTGAAGCTTTCTTT	CASSHDTANTEAFF	TRBV4-3	TRBJ1-1	NA	many
TGTGCCAGCAGGCGGGGGGGGCTGGAGCACAATCAGCCCCAGCATTTT	CASRRGGLEHNQPQHF	TRBV2	TRBJ1-5	NA	many